Below, one TCR beta chain is given with its context. This receptor's antigen is unknown. The input lacks base qualities; no much larger clone sits a single base away. On a MiSeq, deep resolution sequencing aimed for a depth between 1 in 1 million and 1 in 200,000 T cells, with each clonotype covered 10x on average. The immunoSEQ hsTCRB Kit was used to generate TCR beta libraries. Per the authors' processing: The data were analyzed with ImmunoSEQ Analyzer and ImmunoSEQ Data Assistant, and V, D and J gene assignments followed IMGT definitions. Clonality was computed as one minus normalized Shannon entropy of productive rearrangement frequencies, ranging from 0 to 1. Public clonotype analysis was restricted to overrepresented clonotypes comprising at least 0.05% of each patient's repertoire. Thirteen age-matched healthy donor repertoires from immuneACCESS were used as controls for clonality. Drawn from immuneACCESS, this table holds only the in-frame rearrangements with V and J called that TCRdb kept. Clones are partly lost; checked studies trace under half to an unresolved V gene and leave the rest unexplained. V, J and clone size were drawn from that table, and D and trimming were deduced from the DNA. This sample has about 39,000 clones in its table, and 65% to 70% of those were observed once. The ten largest clones take up approximately 7.6% of the sample.

The sample's time point label, in plain terms: progressive disease on ibrutinib. For TCR beta library preparation, roughly 1.8 micrograms of genomic DNA was extracted from cryopreserved PBMCs. Longitudinal blood samples from CLL patients on ibrutinib monotherapy were analyzed using high-throughput TCR beta sequencing. The patients were enrolled in a single-center, open-label phase 2 trial of ibrutinib monotherapy. This record belongs to a study of cytotoxic CD8 clonotypes in ibrutinib-treated CLL (dated by TCRdb to 2020 to 2023). Regarding the complete study: In this cohort, more than 14 patients were treatment-naive and ten to eleven were relapsed/refractory, while some 18 had unmutated IGHV. Responses were partial in roughly 24 patients and complete in 2; after median roughly 69 months follow-up, roughly 14 stayed in remission and approximately 12 progressed. The response samples were drawn at a median of approximately 11 months into treatment, with a range of roughly 6 to 40 months. On average, each sample had some 250,000 productive templates and tens of thousands of productive rearrangements. Longitudinal samples were available for about 30% of the 86 trial participants. Cryopreserved peripheral blood mononuclear cells were collected before treatment, at response, and at either disease progression or sustained remission. Every sample from remission and from progressive disease was obtained while the patients were still on ibrutinib. Broader findings and caveats from the paper: At ibrutinib response clonality went up, during sustained remission it held steady, and at progression it dropped back toward baseline. Public clonotypes were rare and either shrank or stayed stable during treatment, and the rise in clonality at ibrutinib response reflected expansion of private clonotypes. Baseline clonality was found to be higher than that of age-matched healthy donors and was strongly correlated with circulating CD8+ T-cell counts. Sampling times were not matched between patients in sustained remission and patients whose disease was progressing, and lymph node repertoires were not examined.

Trimming takes 3 bases from V and 4 bases from J, and the germline ends sit 7 bases apart. The CDR3 covers 13 residues, taking in both the cysteine and the phenylalanine. This entry keeps only the CDR3 DNA: 39 bases, framed from base 1. From the germline V gene, CDR1 is SGHNT and CDR2 is YENEEA. This sequence was found in a human donor with chronic lymphocytic leukemia. The receptor chain draws on TRBV11-3 and TRBJ1-5, with the D gene too uncertain to name. The sequencing here drew on PBMCs, taken at disease progression, from a patient treated with ibrutinib. The DNA reads TGTGCCAGCAGCTTCGGCTCGAATCAGCCCCAGCATTTT. Translated, it reads CASSFGSNQPQHF. Extended through the reference TRBV11-3 and TRBJ1-5 proteins, this CDR3 yields the full variable domain: EAGVVQSPRYKIIEKKQPVAFWCNPISGHNTLYWYLQNLGQGPELLIRYENEEAVDDSQLPKDRFSAERLKGVDSTLKIQPAELGDSAVYLCASSFGSNQPQHFGDGTRLSIL.